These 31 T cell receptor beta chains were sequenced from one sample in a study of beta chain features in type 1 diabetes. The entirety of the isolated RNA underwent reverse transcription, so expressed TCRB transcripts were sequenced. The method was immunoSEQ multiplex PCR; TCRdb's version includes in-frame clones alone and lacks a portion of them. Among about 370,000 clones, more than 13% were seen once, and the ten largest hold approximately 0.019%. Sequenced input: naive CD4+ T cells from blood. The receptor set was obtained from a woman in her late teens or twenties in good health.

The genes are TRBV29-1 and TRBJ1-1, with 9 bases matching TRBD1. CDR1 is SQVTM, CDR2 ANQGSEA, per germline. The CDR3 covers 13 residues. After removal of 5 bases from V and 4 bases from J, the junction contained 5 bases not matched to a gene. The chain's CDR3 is CSVPTGGLTEAFF. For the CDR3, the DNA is TGCAGCGTTCCGACAGGGGGTCTCACTGAAGCTTTCTTT.

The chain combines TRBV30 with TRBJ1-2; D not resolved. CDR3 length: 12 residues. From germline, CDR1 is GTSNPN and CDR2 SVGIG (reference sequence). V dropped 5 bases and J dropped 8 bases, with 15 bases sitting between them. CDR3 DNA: TGTGCCTGGGACACCACCTTAGGCGGCTACACCTTC. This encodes CAWDTTLGGYTF.

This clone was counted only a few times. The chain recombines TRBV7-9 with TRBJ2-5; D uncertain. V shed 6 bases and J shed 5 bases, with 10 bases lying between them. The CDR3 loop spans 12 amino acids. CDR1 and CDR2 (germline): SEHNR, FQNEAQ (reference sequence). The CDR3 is CASSPPSETQYF. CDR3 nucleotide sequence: TGTGCCAGCAGTCCCCCTTCGGAGACCCAGTACTTC.

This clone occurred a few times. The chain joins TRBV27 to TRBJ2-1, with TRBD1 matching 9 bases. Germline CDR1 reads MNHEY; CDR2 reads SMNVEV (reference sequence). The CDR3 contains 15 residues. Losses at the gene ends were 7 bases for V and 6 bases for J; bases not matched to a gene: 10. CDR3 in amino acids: CASIFRDRVANEQFF. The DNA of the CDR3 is TGTGCCAGCATCTTCCGGGACAGGGTTGCCAATGAGCAGTTCTTC.

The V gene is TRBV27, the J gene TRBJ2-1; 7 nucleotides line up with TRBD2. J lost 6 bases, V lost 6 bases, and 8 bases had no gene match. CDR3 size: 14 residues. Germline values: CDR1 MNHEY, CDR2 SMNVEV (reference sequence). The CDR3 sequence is CASSQRLASNEQFF. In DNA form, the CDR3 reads TGTGCCAGCAGCCAGAGACTAGCAAGCAATGAGCAGTTCTTC.

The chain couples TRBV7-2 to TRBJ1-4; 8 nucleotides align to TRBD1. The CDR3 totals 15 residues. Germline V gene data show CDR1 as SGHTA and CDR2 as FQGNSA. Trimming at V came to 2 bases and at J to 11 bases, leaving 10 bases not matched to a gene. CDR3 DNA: TGTGCCAGCAGCTTACCGGGACAGGCCCCGAACAAACTGTTTTTT. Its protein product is CASSLPGQAPNKLFF.

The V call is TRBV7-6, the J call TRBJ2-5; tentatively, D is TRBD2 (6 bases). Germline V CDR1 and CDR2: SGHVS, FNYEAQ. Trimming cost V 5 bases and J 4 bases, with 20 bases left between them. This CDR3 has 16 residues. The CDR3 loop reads CASSPNAGGGRETQYF. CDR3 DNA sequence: TGTGCCAGCAGCCCGAATGCAGGCGGAGGGAGAGAGACCCAGTACTTC.

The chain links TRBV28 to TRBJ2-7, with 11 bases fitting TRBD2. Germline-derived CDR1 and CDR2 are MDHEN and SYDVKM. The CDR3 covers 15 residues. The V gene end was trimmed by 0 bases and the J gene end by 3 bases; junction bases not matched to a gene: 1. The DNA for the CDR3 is TGTGCCAGCAGTTTATGGACTAGCGGGGACTACGAGCAGTACTTC. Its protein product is CASSLWTSGDYEQYF.

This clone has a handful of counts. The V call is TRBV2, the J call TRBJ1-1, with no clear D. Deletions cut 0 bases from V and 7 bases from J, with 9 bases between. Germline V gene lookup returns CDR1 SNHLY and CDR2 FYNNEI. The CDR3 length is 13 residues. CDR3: CASSEALRGEAFF. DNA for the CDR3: TGTGCCAGCAGTGAAGCGCTTCGGGGTGAAGCTTTCTTT.

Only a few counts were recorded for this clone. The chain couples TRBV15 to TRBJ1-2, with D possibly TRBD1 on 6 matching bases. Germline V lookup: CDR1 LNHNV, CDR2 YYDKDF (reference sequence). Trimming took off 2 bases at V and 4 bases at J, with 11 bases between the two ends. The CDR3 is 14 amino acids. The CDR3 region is CATSRSQGPYGYTF. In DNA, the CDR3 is TGTGCCACCAGCAGATCACAGGGACCCTATGGCTACACCTTC.

CDR3 in amino acids: CASSLGPGGGQFF. CDR3 nucleotide sequence: TGTGCCAGCAGCTTGGGGCCAGGGGGCGGGCAGTTCTTC. The chain combines TRBV5-6 with TRBJ2-1; 8 bases line up with TRBD1. Trimming cost V 0 bases and J 12 bases; bases outside gene matches: 5. The CDR3 runs to 13 residues. In germline, CDR1 is SGHDT, CDR2 YYEEEE.

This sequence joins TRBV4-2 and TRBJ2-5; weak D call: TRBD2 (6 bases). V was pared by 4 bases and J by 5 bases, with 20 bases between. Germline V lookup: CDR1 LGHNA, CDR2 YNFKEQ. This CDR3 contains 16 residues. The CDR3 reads CASSPRAGTFSETQYF. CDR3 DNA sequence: TGTGCCAGCAGCCCCCGCGCAGGGACTTTTTCGGAGACCCAGTACTTC.

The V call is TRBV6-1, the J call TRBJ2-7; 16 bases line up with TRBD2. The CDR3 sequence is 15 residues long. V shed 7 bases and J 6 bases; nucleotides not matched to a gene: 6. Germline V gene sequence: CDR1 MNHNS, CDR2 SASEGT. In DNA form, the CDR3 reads TGTGCCAGCACCGGGACTAGCGGGAGGGCCCTCGAGCAGTACTTC. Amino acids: CASTGTSGRALEQYF.

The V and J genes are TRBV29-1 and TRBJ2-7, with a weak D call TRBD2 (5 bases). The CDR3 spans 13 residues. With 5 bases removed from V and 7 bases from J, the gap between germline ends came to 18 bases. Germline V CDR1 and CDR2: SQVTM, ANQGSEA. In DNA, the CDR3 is TGCAGCGTTCGTGGCTCTGGGAGCTTGGAGCAGTACTTC. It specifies CSVRGSGSLEQYF.

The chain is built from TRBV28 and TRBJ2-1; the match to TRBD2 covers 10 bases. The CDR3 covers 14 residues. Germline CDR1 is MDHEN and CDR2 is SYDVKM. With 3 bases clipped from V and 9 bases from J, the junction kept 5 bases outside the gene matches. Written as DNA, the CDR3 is TGTGCCAGCAGTTTGGCTAGCGGGAGCTTTGAGCAGTTCTTC. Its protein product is CASSLASGSFEQFF.

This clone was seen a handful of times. CDR3 region: CASSYSGSSYNEQFF. CDR3 nucleotides: TGTGCCAGCAGCTATAGCGGCAGCTCCTACAATGAGCAGTTCTTC. The chain carries TRBV9 and TRBJ2-1, with D maybe TRBD2 (6 bases). V lost 4 bases and J lost 0, with 11 bases in between. This CDR3 is 15 amino acids long. Germline V gene data show CDR1 as SGDLS and CDR2 as YYNGEE.

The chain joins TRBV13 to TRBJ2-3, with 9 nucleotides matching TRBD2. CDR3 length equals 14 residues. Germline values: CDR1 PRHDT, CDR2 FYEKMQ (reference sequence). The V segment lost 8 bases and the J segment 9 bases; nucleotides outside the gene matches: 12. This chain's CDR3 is CASPLCSGSGTQYF. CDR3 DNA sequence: TGTGCCAGCCCCTTGTGTAGCGGGAGTGGGACGCAGTATTTT.

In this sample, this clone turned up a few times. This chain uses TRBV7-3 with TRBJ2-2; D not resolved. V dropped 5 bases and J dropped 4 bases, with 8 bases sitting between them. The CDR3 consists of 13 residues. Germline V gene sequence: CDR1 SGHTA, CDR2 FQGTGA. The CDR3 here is CASSPRSTGELFF. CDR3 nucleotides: TGTGCCAGCAGCCCTCGGAGCACCGGGGAGCTGTTTTTT.

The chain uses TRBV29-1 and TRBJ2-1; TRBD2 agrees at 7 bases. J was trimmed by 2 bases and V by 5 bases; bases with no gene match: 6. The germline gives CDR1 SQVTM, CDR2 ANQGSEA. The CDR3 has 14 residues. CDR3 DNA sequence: TGCAGCGTTCGACCGGGACTACCCTACAATGAGCAGTTCTTC. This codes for CSVRPGLPYNEQFF.

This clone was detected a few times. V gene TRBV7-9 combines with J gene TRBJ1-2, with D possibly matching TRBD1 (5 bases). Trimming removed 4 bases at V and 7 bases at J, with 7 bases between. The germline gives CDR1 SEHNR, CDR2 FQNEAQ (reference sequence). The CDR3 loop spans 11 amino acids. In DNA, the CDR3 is TGTGCCAGCAGCTCAGGGTTTGGCTACACCTTC. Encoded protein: CASSSGFGYTF.

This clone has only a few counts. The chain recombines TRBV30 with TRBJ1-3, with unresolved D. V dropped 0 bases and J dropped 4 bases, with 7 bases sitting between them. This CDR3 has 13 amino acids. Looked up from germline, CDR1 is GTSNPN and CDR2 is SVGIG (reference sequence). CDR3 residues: CAWSVARGNTIYF. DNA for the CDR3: TGTGCCTGGAGTGTAGCCCGAGGAAACACCATATATTTT.

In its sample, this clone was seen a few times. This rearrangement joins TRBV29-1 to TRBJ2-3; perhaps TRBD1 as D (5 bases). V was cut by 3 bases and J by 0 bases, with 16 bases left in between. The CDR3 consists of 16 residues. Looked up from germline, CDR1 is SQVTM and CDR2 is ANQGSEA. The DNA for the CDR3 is TGCAGCGTTGAGGGGCTCGGGTATGGGAGCACAGATACGCAGTATTTT. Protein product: CSVEGLGYGSTDTQYF.

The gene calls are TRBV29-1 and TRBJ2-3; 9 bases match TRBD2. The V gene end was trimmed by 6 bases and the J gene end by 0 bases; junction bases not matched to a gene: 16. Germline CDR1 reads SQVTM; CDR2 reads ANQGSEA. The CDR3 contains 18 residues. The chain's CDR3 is CSVGGRAALLESTDTQYF. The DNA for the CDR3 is TGCAGCGTAGGCGGGAGGGCCGCCCTACTGGAAAGCACAGATACGCAGTATTTT.

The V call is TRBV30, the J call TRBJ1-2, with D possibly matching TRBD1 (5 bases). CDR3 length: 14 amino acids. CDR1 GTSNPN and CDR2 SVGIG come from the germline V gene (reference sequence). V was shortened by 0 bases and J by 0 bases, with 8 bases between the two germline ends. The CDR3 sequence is CAWSVSTANYGYTF. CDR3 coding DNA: TGTGCCTGGAGTGTATCGACAGCTAACTATGGCTACACCTTC. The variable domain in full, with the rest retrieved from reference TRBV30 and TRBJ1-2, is SQTIHQWPATLVQPVGSPLSLECTVEGTSNPNLYWYRQAAGRGLQLLFYSVGIGQISSEVPQNLSASRPQDRQFILSSKKLLLSDSGFYLCAWSVSTANYGYTFGSGTRLTVV.

CDR3 sequence reads: CASSLPSGRSETQYF. The CDR3 coding sequence is TGTGCCAGTAGTCTCCCTAGCGGGAGGTCTGAGACCCAGTACTTC. The rearrangement joins TRBV19 to TRBJ2-5; 11 positions agree with TRBD2. The CDR3 totals 15 residues. Per the germline V gene, CDR1 is LNHDA and CDR2 is SQIVND (reference sequence). With V trimmed by 5 bases and J by 5 bases, 7 bases remained unmatched.

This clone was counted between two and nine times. The chain's CDR3 is CSVENNYEQYF. The DNA of the CDR3 is TGCAGCGTTGAAAACAACTACGAGCAGTACTTC. The rearrangement uses TRBV29-1 and TRBJ2-7; D gene ambiguous. The CDR3 covers 11 residues. Trimming pared 2 bases from V and 3 bases from J, leaving 5 bases between. Germline CDR1 is SQVTM and CDR2 is ANQGSEA.

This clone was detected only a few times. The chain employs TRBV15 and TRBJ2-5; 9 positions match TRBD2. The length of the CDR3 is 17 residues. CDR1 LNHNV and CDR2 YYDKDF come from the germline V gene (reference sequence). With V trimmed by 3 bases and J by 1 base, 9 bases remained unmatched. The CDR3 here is CATSRSPGLAVQETQYF. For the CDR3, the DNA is TGTGCCACCAGCAGGAGTCCGGGACTAGCCGTCCAAGAGACCCAGTACTTC.

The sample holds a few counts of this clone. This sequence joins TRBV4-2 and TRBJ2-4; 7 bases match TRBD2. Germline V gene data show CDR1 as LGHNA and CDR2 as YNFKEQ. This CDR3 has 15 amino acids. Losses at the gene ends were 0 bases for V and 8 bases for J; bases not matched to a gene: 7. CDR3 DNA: TGTGCCAGCAGCCAAGATCGGGGAGGGCAGGACATTCAGTACTTC. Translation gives CASSQDRGGQDIQYF.

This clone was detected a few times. The DNA for the CDR3 is TGCGCCAGCAGCACCGTACAGGTCCCGCTTCCCGAGCAGTACTTC. As protein: CASSTVQVPLPEQYF. The V gene is TRBV5-1, the J gene TRBJ2-7; D might be TRBD1 (5 bases). Germline lookup yields CDR1 SGHRS and CDR2 YFSETQ. The CDR3 has 15 amino acids. V dropped 4 bases and J dropped 6 bases, with 20 bases sitting between them.

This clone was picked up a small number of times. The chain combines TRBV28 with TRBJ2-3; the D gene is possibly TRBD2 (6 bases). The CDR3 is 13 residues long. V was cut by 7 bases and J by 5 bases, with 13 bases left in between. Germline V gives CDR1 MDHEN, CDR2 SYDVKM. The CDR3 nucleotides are TGTGCCAGCACCCTGCGGGGAGAAGATACGCAGTATTTT. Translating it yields CASTLRGEDTQYF.

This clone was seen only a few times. The CDR3 here is CASSFPGGTYEQYF. CDR3 bases: TGTGCCAGCAGTTTCCCGGGAGGAACCTACGAGCAGTACTTC. The rearrangement uses TRBV28 and TRBJ2-7; the match to TRBD2 covers 7 bases. The CDR3 is 14 residues long. Germline CDR1 MDHEN, CDR2 SYDVKM. Losses at the gene ends were 3 bases for V and 2 bases for J; bases not matched to a gene: 4.